This TCR beta chain was observed in a study of blood T cell repertoires in COVID-19. Study information: The United States, Italy and Spain provided the acute and convalescent COVID-19 samples. Nucleic acid was either cDNA or gDNA, and it came from T cells, B-cell-depleted T cells, or PBMCs.

Per the study methods: The assay estimated nucleated cells by amplifying reference gene primers. Data came from immunoSEQ multiplex PCR; TCRdb stores just in-frame clones and leaves some out. The V and J calls and clone size were taken over from that table, and D and trimming were inferred from the DNA. This sample carries under 300,000 clones, about 93% of them seen once, and the ten largest clones take about 0.79%. The CDR3 sequence is 17 residues long. Trimming took 7 bases from V and 0 from J, leaving 19 bases between them. Germline V gene data show CDR1 as SEHNR and CDR2 as FQNEAQ (reference sequence).

The clonotype was recovered from a man aged 30 to 45 with COVID-19, enrolled during active disease. Source material: peripheral blood. The J gene is TRBJ1-3, the V gene TRBV7-9; perhaps TRBD1 as D (6 bases). CDR3 sequence reads: CASILVGAALSGNTIYF. DNA of the CDR3: TGTGCCAGCATCCTGGTGGGGGCAGCCCTCTCTGGAAACACCATATATTTT.